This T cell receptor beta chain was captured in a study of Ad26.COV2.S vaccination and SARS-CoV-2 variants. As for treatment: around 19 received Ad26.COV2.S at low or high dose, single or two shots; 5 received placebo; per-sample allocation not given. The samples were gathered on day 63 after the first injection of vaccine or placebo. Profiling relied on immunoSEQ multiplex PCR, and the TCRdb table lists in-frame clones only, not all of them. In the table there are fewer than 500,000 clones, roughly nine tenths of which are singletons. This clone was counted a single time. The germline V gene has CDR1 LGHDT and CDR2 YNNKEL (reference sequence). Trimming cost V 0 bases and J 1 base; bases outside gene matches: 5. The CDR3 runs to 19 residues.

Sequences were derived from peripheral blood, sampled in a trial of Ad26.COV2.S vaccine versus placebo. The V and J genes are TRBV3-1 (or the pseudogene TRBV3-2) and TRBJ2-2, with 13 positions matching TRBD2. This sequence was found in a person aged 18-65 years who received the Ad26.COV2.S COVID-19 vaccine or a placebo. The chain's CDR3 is CASSQDLRTSGRNTGELFF. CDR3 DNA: TGTGCCAGCAGCCAAGATCTCCGGACTAGCGGGAGGAACACCGGGGAGCTGTTTTTT.